The TCR beta chain under discussion was sequenced for a study of regulatory T cells in long-lasting Graves disease. Construction of TCR beta libraries relied on iRepertoire HTBI primers and on Arm-PCR targeting CDR3 regions. From the multiplex PCR reads, TCRdb called clonotypes with MiXCR, one entry per CDR3 protein. The profile shows some 450,000 distinct CDR3 sequences, less than 20% of them singletons. The time point was: newly diagnosed GD, antithyroid drugs for less than 3 months. Construction of the TCR library relied on RNA isolated from PBMCs. The V gene end was trimmed by 8 bases and the J gene end by 0 bases; junction bases not matched to a gene: 11. The CDR3 covers 17 residues. A few counts support this clonotype. These data also formed part of another study, on T cells in Graves' hyperthyroidism and ophthalmopathy.

The clonotype originates from a woman in her twenties or thirties with Graves disease. The chain links TRBV12-3 or TRBV12-4 to TRBJ2-1; TRBD2 matches at 9 bases. The specimen comprised peripheral blood mononuclear cells (PBMCs), sampled at new diagnosis, from a patient treated with antithyroid drugs. In nucleotides, the CDR3 is TGTGCCAGCGGGATTTTAGCGGGAGCCGTCTCCTACAATGAGCAGTTCTTC. Residues: CASGILAGAVSYNEQFF.